This is a list of T cell receptor beta chains from one sample in a study of response to subunit inactivated influenza vaccine. TCRdb passed the RT-PCR reads through MiXCR, listing each CDR3 protein once. The sample contains about 480,000 distinct CDR3 sequences, less than 30% of which appear only once. This specimen was CD4+ T cells sorted from PBMCs, taken around 5 days after vaccination. The receptor set was obtained from a man between 50 and 59 years old who received an inactivated influenza vaccine. The CDR3 runs from the conserved cysteine through the conserved F or W. A D gene is named only where the DNA matches it firmly. Where a row states a size, it is once, few, many or the class of an expanded clone; other rows omit it.

.,TRBV4-2,TRBD1,TRBJ2-5,TGTGCCAGCAGCCAAGGTGACAGGGGCCTCCAAGAGACCCAGTACTTC,CASSQGDRGLQETQYF
few,TRBV20-1,.,TRBJ1-5,TGCAGTGCTAGTCGATTGCAGATTCAGCCCCAGCATTTT,CSASRLQIQPQHF
.,TRBV6-1,.,TRBJ2-6,TGTGCCAGCAGTGCCGGGACGGTTGTCAACTCTGGGGCCAACGTCCTGACTTTC,CASSAGTVVNSGANVLTF
.,TRBV20-1,.,TRBJ2-5,TGCAGTGCTAGGGGTTCTAGGGAGACCCAGTACTTC,CSARGSRETQYF
.,TRBV12-3/TRBV12-4,TRBD2,TRBJ2-1,TGTGCCAGCAGTACTGTGCGGGGGGGCCGGCATCAGTTCTTC,CASSTVRGGRHQFF
.,TRBV20-1,.,TRBJ1-2,TGCAGTGCTAGAGTCCCCTTCGGGAACTATGGCTACACCTTC,CSARVPFGNYGYTF
.,TRBV11-1,TRBD1,TRBJ2-1,TGTGCCAGCAGCCCTGGACAGGGAAGGGTACAGTTCTTC,CASSPGQGRVQFF
few,TRBV7-2,TRBD1,TRBJ2-7,TGTGCCAGCAGCTTAAACGGACAGGGGTACGAGCAGTACTTC,CASSLNGQGYEQYF
.,TRBV15,.,TRBJ2-2,TGTGCCACCAGCAGGGACCACCTGGGACCCGGGGAGCTGTTTTTT,CATSRDHLGPGELFF
few,TRBV4-3,.,TRBJ1-1,TGCGCCAGCAGCCAAGATCCTTTCTTCGACGGCGCGGGTGAAGCTTTCTTT,CASSQDPFFDGAGEAFF
.,TRBV10-1,TRBD1,TRBJ2-3,TGCGCCAGCAGTGAGCCAGGACAGGGTTCTAGCACAGATACGCAGTATTTT,CASSEPGQGSSTDTQYF